A single sample is the source of the 25 T cell receptor beta chains below, sequenced in a study of T cell responses to AZD1222 COVID-19 vaccine. Libraries were prepared by immunoSEQ multiplex PCR; TCRdb keeps only in-frame clonotypes and omits some of them. The profile shows roughly 140,000 clones, approximately 90% of them singletons. The sequencing here drew on peripheral blood, taken 28 days after the second AZD1222 dose. These receptors came from an adult who received the AZD1222 COVID-19 vaccine.

This CDR3 reads CATSGASGKGEQFF. The CDR3 nucleotides read TGTGCCACCAGTGGTGCTAGCGGGAAGGGTGAGCAGTTCTTC. J is TRBJ2-1 and V is TRBV24-1; 9 bases match TRBD2. CDR1 is KGHDR and CDR2 is SFDVKD in the germline V gene. The CDR3 consists of 14 residues. V dropped 5 bases and J dropped 9; count of bases not matched to a gene: 7.

V usage is TRBV7-9 and J usage is TRBJ1-1; D remains unclear. The CDR3 contains 12 residues. V was cut by 3 bases and J by 7 bases, with 9 bases left in between. Germline V gives CDR1 SEHNR, CDR2 FQNEAQ (reference sequence). CDR3 sequence (DNA): TGTGCCAGCAGCTTTCTCTCCGGTGAAGCTTTCTTT. It codes for CASSFLSGEAFF.

The V and J genes are TRBV5-1 and TRBJ1-2; D call uncertain. Germline assignment: CDR1 SGHRS and CDR2 YFSETQ. CDR3 length equals 10 residues. V was trimmed by 1 base and J by 8 bases, leaving 3 bases between them. The CDR3 protein is CASSLLGYTF. As DNA, the CDR3 is TGCGCCAGCAGCTTGTTGGGCTACACCTTC.

J is TRBJ1-2 and V is TRBV11-2; 9 bases agree with TRBD1. The CDR3 is 16 amino acids. Trimming at V came to 2 bases and at J to 2 bases, leaving 6 bases not matched to a gene. The germline V gene has CDR1 SGHAT and CDR2 FQNNGV. The DNA of the CDR3 is TGTGCCAGCAGCTTACGTAGGACAGGGGCGAACTATGGCTACACCTTC. It encodes CASSLRRTGANYGYTF.

The chain carries TRBV6-6 and TRBJ2-3; 7 nucleotides agree with TRBD2. There are 15 residues in the CDR3. J gave up 5 bases and V 2 bases, and 7 bases lay outside the gene matches. Germline CDR1 and CDR2: MNHNY and SVGAGI (reference sequence). CDR3 protein: CASSYPMGTKDTQYF. CDR3 nucleotide sequence: TGTGCCAGCAGTTACCCTATGGGGACTAAAGATACGCAGTATTTT.

The V call is TRBV6-5, the J call TRBJ1-3, with no clear D. Between the trimmed V and J ends, which lost 4 bases and 11 bases, there was a span of 18 bases. Germline values: CDR1 MNHEY, CDR2 SVGAGI. This CDR3 has 14 amino acids. Written as DNA, the CDR3 is TGTGCCAGCAGTTCGATTAAGACAACAATTGCCATATATTTT. This encodes CASSSIKTTIAIYF.

V gene TRBV15 combines with J gene TRBJ1-3, with D maybe TRBD1 (5 bases). Germline V CDR1 and CDR2: LNHNV, YYDKDF (reference sequence). Trimming removed 5 bases from V and 0 bases from J, with 11 bases in between. CDR3 length equals 15 residues. The CDR3 region is CATSRTGTSGNTIYF. Written as DNA, the CDR3 is TGTGCCACCAGCCGAACAGGAACCTCTGGAAACACCATATATTTT.

This rearrangement joins TRBV6-2 or TRBV6-3 to TRBJ1-6; D remains ambiguous. Germline CDR1 is MNHEY and CDR2 is SVGEGT. Trimming cost V 4 bases and J 7 bases, with 5 bases left between them. CDR3 size: 12 residues. Written as DNA, the CDR3 is TGTGCCAGCAGTTCTCAAAATTCACCCCTCCACTTT. It specifies CASSSQNSPLHF.

The chain carries TRBV19 and TRBJ1-4; 7 nucleotides agree with TRBD1. V dropped 7 bases and J dropped 6; count of bases not matched to a gene: 5. CDR3 length: 13 amino acids. Per the germline V gene, CDR1 is LNHDA and CDR2 is SQIVND (reference sequence). CDR3 nucleotides: TGTGCCAGTAAGGAACAGGGGTATGAAAAACTGTTTTTT. Protein sequence: CASKEQGYEKLFF.

This clone appeared a single time. The chain is built from TRBV5-1 and TRBJ2-7; 7 positions agree with TRBD1. V lost 2 bases and J lost 7; bases outside the gene matches: 9. The CDR3 totals 14 residues. CDR1 and CDR2 from the germline V gene are SGHRS and YFSETQ. CDR3: CASSFGTATGEQYF. The DNA for the CDR3 is TGCGCCAGCAGCTTCGGGACAGCTACGGGAGAGCAGTACTTC. Drawing the rest from reference TRBV5-1 and TRBJ2-7, the complete variable domain is KAGVTQTPRYLIKTRGQQVTLSCSPISGHRSVSWYQQTPGQGLQFLFEYFSETQRNKGNFPGRFSGRQFSNSRSEMNVSTLELGDSALYLCASSFGTATGEQYFGPGTRLTVT.

The gene calls are TRBV19 and TRBJ2-1, with 15 positions matching TRBD2. Germline assignment: CDR1 LNHDA and CDR2 SQIVND (reference sequence). The CDR3 spans 20 residues. Trimming cost V 6 bases and J 6 bases; bases outside gene matches: 18. The CDR3 loop is CASSSPGLAGGPYPFNEQFF. CDR3 sequence (DNA): TGTGCCAGTAGCAGCCCCGGACTAGCGGGAGGGCCGTACCCTTTCAATGAGCAGTTCTTC.

CDR3 nucleotide sequence: TGTGCCAGCAGCTTAGCGGGTGATTCACCCCTCCACTTT. It encodes CASSLAGDSPLHF. This rearrangement joins TRBV7-3 to TRBJ1-6; D call uncertain. V gave up 2 bases and J gave up 8 bases, with 7 bases separating them. The CDR3 has 13 residues. Germline V gene data show CDR1 as SGHTA and CDR2 as FQGTGA.

This clone has a count of ten or more. This chain uses TRBV2 with TRBJ2-1; 7 nucleotides agree with TRBD2. Germline values: CDR1 SNHLY, CDR2 FYNNEI. There are 14 residues in the CDR3. Unmatched junction bases numbered 5, after V lost 4 bases and J lost 5 bases. CDR3 amino acids: CASSVAGENNEQFF. In nucleotides, the CDR3 is TGTGCCAGCAGTGTCGCGGGGGAAAACAATGAGCAGTTCTTC.

The chain links TRBV6-5 to TRBJ1-2; D gene ambiguous. V lost 5 bases, J lost 8 bases, and 18 bases lay in between. The CDR3 runs to 14 residues. CDR1 MNHEY and CDR2 SVGAGI come from the germline V gene. CDR3 protein: CASSPPAPTSGYTF. The CDR3 DNA sequence: TGTGCCAGCAGTCCCCCCGCCCCAACCTCCGGCTACACCTTC.

The chain joins TRBV9 to TRBJ2-6; D call uncertain. With 3 bases removed from V and 0 bases from J, the gap between germline ends came to 10 bases. The CDR3 is 16 residues long. CDR1 and CDR2 from the germline V gene are SGDLS and YYNGEE. In DNA form, the CDR3 reads TGTGCCAGCAGCGCCCGGACGTACTCTGGGGCCAACGTCCTGACTTTC. Its protein product is CASSARTYSGANVLTF.

This clone was detected only once. The chain is built from TRBV29-1 and TRBJ2-1; weak D call: TRBD1 (6 bases). CDR1 and CDR2 (germline): SQVTM, ANQGSEA. With 2 bases removed from V and 6 bases from J, the gap between germline ends came to 14 bases. The CDR3 totals 14 residues. The CDR3 sequence is CSVETGLGGNEQFF. The CDR3 nucleotides are TGCAGCGTTGAAACTGGGCTAGGGGGCAATGAGCAGTTCTTC.

V is TRBV10-2 and J is TRBJ2-5, with D perhaps matching TRBD1 (7 bases). Germline V lookup: CDR1 WSHSY, CDR2 SAAADI. The CDR3 spans 14 residues. The V end lost 7 bases, the J end lost 0 bases, and 12 bases lay between the germline ends. The CDR3 reads CASKSGGYQETQYF. Here the CDR3 DNA reads TGCGCCAGCAAGTCAGGGGGGTACCAAGAGACCCAGTACTTC.

This clone was observed a single time. This rearrangement joins TRBV3-1 (or the pseudogene TRBV3-2) to TRBJ1-1, with 9 bases aligning to TRBD1. Germline V gene data show CDR1 as LGHDT and CDR2 as YNNKEL (reference sequence). The V gene end was trimmed by 1 base and the J gene end by 1 base; junction bases not matched to a gene: 4. The CDR3 loop spans 16 amino acids. The CDR3 DNA reads TGTGCCAGCAGCCAAGTGGCGGGACAGGGGAACACTGAAGCTTTCTTT. Amino acids: CASSQVAGQGNTEAFF.

The chain uses TRBV5-1 and TRBJ1-2; 7 bases line up with TRBD1. Germline CDR1 and CDR2: SGHRS and YFSETQ. With 0 bases clipped from V and 6 bases from J, the junction kept 8 bases outside the gene matches. The CDR3 sequence is 15 residues long. The DNA of the CDR3 is TGCGCCAGCAGCTTGGGTGACAGGGAACTACATGGCTACACCTTC. The encoded protein is CASSLGDRELHGYTF.

The chain links TRBV6-5 to TRBJ1-2, with a tentative D call TRBD1 (6 bases). Germline assignment: CDR1 MNHEY and CDR2 SVGAGI. The germline V and J ends were trimmed by 2 bases and 8 bases, with 18 bases remaining between them. The CDR3 totals 15 residues. The CDR3 nucleotides read TGTGCCAGCAGTTACAACGGGGGAGAGGGGGTAGGCTACACCTTC. Its protein is CASSYNGGEGVGYTF.

J is TRBJ1-5 and V is TRBV7-3; the D is unclear. Germline lookup yields CDR1 SGHTA and CDR2 FQGTGA. Trimming pared 0 bases from V and 3 bases from J, leaving 3 bases between. The CDR3 length is 13 residues. CDR3 sequence reads: CASSLTVNQPQHF. The CDR3 DNA reads TGTGCCAGCAGCTTAACTGTCAATCAGCCCCAGCATTTT.

The chain combines TRBV25-1 with TRBJ1-2; 7 bases agree with TRBD1. This CDR3 comprises 14 residues. With V trimmed by 5 bases and J by 7 bases, 10 bases remained unmatched. Germline V lookup: CDR1 MGHDK, CDR2 SYGVNS. In DNA form, the CDR3 reads TGTGCCAGCAGTACAACGACAGGGTACGGTGGCTACACCTTC. Its translation: CASSTTTGYGGYTF.

This chain's CDR3 is CASSPFSGSQETQYF. The CDR3, as DNA: TGTGCCAGCAGCCCATTTAGCGGGAGCCAAGAGACCCAGTACTTC. The chain carries TRBV7-9 and TRBJ2-5; 9 bases are shared with TRBD2. Germline V gives CDR1 SEHNR, CDR2 FQNEAQ (reference sequence). Trimming cost V 5 bases and J 1 base; bases outside gene matches: 5. The CDR3 has 15 residues.

This chain uses TRBV5-1 with TRBJ2-7, with 11 bases fitting TRBD2. J lost 2 bases, V lost 4 bases, and 17 bases had no gene match. CDR1 SGHRS and CDR2 YFSETQ come from the germline V gene. The CDR3 length is 19 residues. CDR3 sequence: CASSPTPTLAGGLTYEQYF. The CDR3 coding sequence is TGCGCCAGCAGCCCTACCCCTACTTTAGCGGGGGGGCTCACCTACGAGCAGTACTTC.

This clone was detected once. The rearrangement joins TRBV6-6 to TRBJ1-6; 8 bases are shared with TRBD1. J was trimmed by 4 bases and V by 2 bases; bases with no gene match: 1. This CDR3 comprises 15 residues. Germline-derived CDR1 and CDR2 are MNHNY and SVGAGI (reference sequence). In DNA form, the CDR3 reads TGTGCCAGCAGTTACCAGGGGGCGTATAATTCACCCCTCCACTTT. Translation gives CASSYQGAYNSPLHF.